The rows below give T cell receptor beta chains drawn from one sample of a study of blood T cell repertoires in COVID-19. Measured with immunoSEQ multiplex PCR; TCRdb has only the in-frame clones, and not every one. The table lists about 480,000 clones, approximately 90% of them singletons. The sequencing sample was made of PBMCs or T cells enriched from blood (not recorded which). The source of these receptors is a woman in her 40s who had recovered from COVID-19. Both conserved end residues are part of each CDR3.

V gene: TRBV18; CDR3 protein: CASSDRVKINTEAFF
V gene: TRBV7-9; CDR3 protein: CASSLAGTINTGELFF
V gene: TRBV10-3; CDR3 protein: CAISAGLATYEQYF
V gene: TRBV11-3; CDR3 protein: CASSQGVRPDIQYF
V gene: TRBV10-2; CDR3 protein: CASSPAPGQGPIHSNQPQHF
V gene: TRBV27; CDR3 protein: CASSRWGTPYDQPQHF
V gene: TRBV4-1; CDR3 protein: CASSQDYGTQYF
V gene: TRBV9; CDR3 protein: CASSVEGGGRGGPLGYEQYF
V gene: TRBV11-3; CDR3 protein: CASSTRDSSTDTQYF
V gene: TRBV4-1; CDR3 protein: CASSQGGGGPIYGYTF
V gene: TRBV5-1; CDR3 protein: CASSLVPGRSGGYTF
V gene: TRBV29-1; CDR3 protein: CSVSTGPNTEAFF
V gene: TRBV30; CDR3 protein: CACGDRHSSYEQYF